These 20 T cell receptor beta chains came from one sample sequenced in a study of T cell repertoires in cytomegalovirus infection. Each CDR3 protein gets one entry after TCRdb re-called the reads with MiXCR. Of under 150,000 distinct CDR3 sequences in the sample, approximately 8.8% were seen once. The sample consisted of PBMCs. Receptors were obtained from a human donor in good health (CMV status not recorded). Some clones in this sample may be carry-over from other donors' samples.

This clonotype has ten or more counts. The chain uses TRBV7-2 and TRBJ2-7; a possible D gene is TRBD2 (5 bases). The germline V and J ends were trimmed by 5 bases and 0 bases, with 14 bases remaining between them. The CDR3 length is 15 residues. Germline V gene data show CDR1 as SGHTA and CDR2 as FQGNSA. The CDR3 nucleotides read TGTGCCAGCAGCCGAGAAACGGGGAGCTCCTACGAGCAGTACTTC. Protein product: CASSRETGSSYEQYF. Supplemented by reference TRBV7-2 and TRBJ2-7, the full variable domain reads GAGVSQSPSNKVTEKGKDVELRCDPISGHTALYWYRQSLGQGLEFLIYFQGNSAPDKSGLPSDRFSAERTGGSVSTLTIQRTQQEDSAVYLCASSRETGSSYEQYFGPGTRLTVT.

The V gene is TRBV29-1, the J gene TRBJ1-2, with a possible D match to TRBD1 (5 bases). The CDR3 is made up of 13 amino acids. V shed 7 bases and J shed 1 base, with 13 bases lying between them. Germline V gene sequence: CDR1 SQVTM, CDR2 ANQGSEA. CDR3 nucleotide sequence: TGCAGCGCGGTTGGGGGAGATAACTATGGCTACACCTTC. This gives the protein CSAVGGDNYGYTF.

At least ten counts were recorded for this clonotype. This chain connects TRBV5-1 to TRBJ1-2, with TRBD1 matching 8 bases. In germline, CDR1 is SGHRS, CDR2 YFSETQ. CDR3 length: 14 amino acids. J lost 11 bases, V lost 4 bases, and 13 bases had no gene match. In nucleotides, the CDR3 is TGCGCCAGCAGCCGGACAGGGAGTCCTGCGGAGTACACCTTC. Translation: CASSRTGSPAEYTF.

The chain links TRBV15 to TRBJ1-5; D might be TRBD1 (5 bases). Trimming took 0 bases from V and 9 from J, leaving 12 bases between them. Germline assignment: CDR1 LNHNV and CDR2 YYDKDF (reference sequence). The CDR3 totals 14 residues. CDR3 coding DNA: TGTGCCACCAGCAGAGATTTGGGGGGGGGGCCCCAGCATTTT. As protein: CATSRDLGGGPQHF. Together with reference TRBV15 and TRBJ1-5, the CDR3 gives the full variable domain: DAMVIQNPRYQVTQFGKPVTLSCSQTLNHNVMYWYQQKSSQAPKLLFHYYDKDFNNEADTPDNFQSRRPNTSFCFLDIRSPGLGDTAMYLCATSRDLGGGPQHFGDGTRLSIL.

In this sample, this clonotype turned up a few times. V usage is TRBV20-1 and J usage is TRBJ2-5, with 11 bases fitting TRBD2. The germline gives CDR1 DFQATT, CDR2 SNEGSKA (reference sequence). This CDR3 has 15 residues. Trimming removed 3 bases from V and 5 bases from J; junction bases left unmatched: 8. Here the CDR3 reads CSASTTSGASETQYF. The DNA of the CDR3 is TGCAGTGCTAGTACGACTAGCGGGGCCTCGGAGACCCAGTACTTC.

There are many counts of this clonotype. The chain links TRBV19 to TRBJ1-2; D uncertain. The V gene lost 2 bases and the J gene lost 4 bases, with 8 bases spanning the gap. This CDR3 contains 13 residues. The germline gives CDR1 LNHDA, CDR2 SQIVND (reference sequence). This chain's CDR3 is CASSILDRYGYTF. CDR3 sequence (DNA): TGTGCCAGTAGTATACTCGACCGCTATGGCTACACCTTC.

In this sample, this clonotype turned up many times. CDR3 protein: CASSQEIIAFYEQYF. The CDR3, as DNA: TGCGCCAGCAGCCAAGAGATAATCGCCTTCTACGAGCAGTACTTC. The chain recombines TRBV4-1 with TRBJ2-7, with D hard to call. V was cut by 0 bases and J by 3 bases, with 12 bases left in between. This CDR3 is built from 15 residues. Germline V lookup: CDR1 MGHRA, CDR2 YSYEKL.

This clonotype has a count of ten or more. This chain joins TRBV2 and TRBJ2-7, with 7 bases that match TRBD1. Germline values: CDR1 SNHLY, CDR2 FYNNEI. After removal of 7 bases from V and 6 bases from J, the junction contained 12 bases not matched to a gene. The CDR3 spans 14 residues. The CDR3 coding sequence is TGTGCCAGCATTGGGACAGTAACATCTCCCGAGCAGTACTTC. This gives the protein CASIGTVTSPEQYF.

The table lists this clonotype with many counts. The chain carries TRBV7-2 and TRBJ1-2; no clear D gene. Germline V gene lookup returns CDR1 SGHTA and CDR2 FQGNSA. This CDR3 spans 15 amino acids. The V end lost 1 base, the J end lost 0 bases, and 9 bases lay between the germline ends. This CDR3 reads CASSLGTSPNYGYTF. The CDR3 nucleotides are TGTGCCAGCAGCTTAGGGACTAGCCCTAACTATGGCTACACCTTC. The complete variable domain, with remaining parts taken from reference TRBV7-2 and TRBJ1-2, reads GAGVSQSPSNKVTEKGKDVELRCDPISGHTALYWYRQSLGQGLEFLIYFQGNSAPDKSGLPSDRFSAERTGGSVSTLTIQRTQQEDSAVYLCASSLGTSPNYGYTFGSGTRLTVV.

This clonotype has a count of ten or more. The chain carries TRBV2 and TRBJ2-5; either TRBD1 or TRBD2 may supply D (6 bases each). Trimming took 10 bases from V and 3 from J, leaving 15 bases between them. The CDR3 sequence is 13 residues long. Germline V gene data show CDR1 as SNHLY and CDR2 as FYNNEI. This chain's CDR3 is CATLLEGEETQYF. CDR3 sequence (DNA): TGTGCCACCCTCCTGGAGGGGGAAGAGACCCAGTACTTC.

This clonotype turned up a few times. The chain employs TRBV7-2 and TRBJ2-5; D remains unclear. Germline-derived CDR1 and CDR2 are SGHTA and FQGNSA. This CDR3 has 13 amino acids. V was pared by 4 bases and J by 0 bases, with 6 bases between. CDR3 sequence reads: CASSYRYQETQYF. Written as DNA, the CDR3 is TGTGCCAGCAGCTATAGATACCAAGAGACCCAGTACTTC.

This clonotype has ten or more counts. V usage is TRBV10-1 and J usage is TRBJ2-7, with D maybe TRBD2 (6 bases). Germline CDR1 reads WNHNN; CDR2 reads SYGVQD (reference sequence). V dropped 7 bases and J dropped 0 bases, with 16 bases sitting between them. This CDR3 comprises 15 residues. CDR3 amino acids: CASTPDYHSSYEQYF. The CDR3 DNA reads TGCGCCAGCACTCCGGACTATCACAGCTCCTACGAGCAGTACTTC.

This clonotype has at least ten counts. The chain is built from TRBV4-1 and TRBJ1-5, with D unclear. Germline lookup yields CDR1 MGHRA and CDR2 YSYEKL. The CDR3 is made up of 14 amino acids. Trimming left V 0 bases short and J 5 bases short, with 8 bases between. The CDR3 DNA sequence: TGCGCCAGCAGCCAAGAAGGAAGCTATCAGCCCCAGCATTTT. Translating it yields CASSQEGSYQPQHF.

This clonotype was seen at least ten times. The chain carries TRBV28 and TRBJ2-2; D not certain. Germline CDR1 MDHEN, CDR2 SYDVKM. The CDR3 is 15 residues long. V gave up 1 base and J gave up 2 bases, with 8 bases separating them. DNA of the CDR3: TGTGCCAGCAGTTTATATGGGGAAAACACCGGGGAGCTGTTTTTT. This sequence encodes CASSLYGENTGELFF.

This clonotype was recorded many times. V usage is TRBV20-1 and J usage is TRBJ2-5; D possibly corresponds to TRBD2 (5 bases). Germline V gene sequence: CDR1 DFQATT, CDR2 SNEGSKA (reference sequence). Trimming pared 0 bases from V and 3 bases from J, leaving 8 bases between. The CDR3 consists of 13 residues. The chain's CDR3 is CSARELAKETQYF. CDR3 bases: TGCAGTGCTAGAGAGCTAGCTAAAGAGACCCAGTACTTC.

This clonotype was recorded many times. This chain uses TRBV12-3 or TRBV12-4 with TRBJ1-1; 8 nucleotides line up with TRBD1. J lost 5 bases, V lost 5 bases, and 10 bases had no gene match. This CDR3 is built from 15 residues. The CDR3 nucleotides are TGTGCCAGCAGTCACCCACAGGGGGTAAAGACTGAAGCTTTCTTT. This translates into CASSHPQGVKTEAFF.

This clonotype was detected ten times or more. The chain has TRBV6-5 and TRBJ1-3; D unclear. From germline, CDR1 is MNHEY and CDR2 SVGAGI. Trimming left V 8 bases short and J 0 bases short, with 11 bases between. CDR3 length equals 14 residues. CDR3 DNA sequence: TGTGCCAGCTTCGCAGGAGTCTCTGGAAACACCATATATTTT. Its protein product is CASFAGVSGNTIYF.

This clonotype was found many times. The rearrangement links TRBV2 to TRBJ1-2, with TRBD1 matching over 8 bases. Germline values: CDR1 SNHLY, CDR2 FYNNEI. The V and J ends lost 4 bases and 7 bases, in that order; junction bases with no gene match: 5. The CDR3 runs 13 residues. The CDR3 spells CASSVWTGIGYTF. The CDR3 DNA follows: TGTGCCAGCAGTGTTTGGACAGGGATTGGCTACACCTTC.

This clonotype was detected many times. The chain joins TRBV20-1 to TRBJ1-5; a possible D gene is TRBD1 (5 bases). CDR1 is DFQATT, CDR2 SNEGSKA, per germline (reference sequence). The CDR3 length is 16 residues. Trimming pared 3 bases from V and 5 bases from J, leaving 20 bases between. CDR3 residues: CSARGQFKGAYQPQHF. CDR3 DNA: TGCAGTGCTAGGGGCCAGTTTAAAGGGGCCTATCAGCCCCAGCATTTT.

This clonotype was detected a few times. This chain links TRBV29-1 with TRBJ1-4; 8 nucleotides match TRBD1. Germline lookup yields CDR1 SQVTM and CDR2 ANQGSEA. This CDR3 region has 13 residues. The V and J ends lost 6 bases and 5 bases, in that order; junction bases with no gene match: 5. The CDR3 protein is CSVGGTGNEKLFF. The CDR3 DNA follows: TGCAGCGTCGGGGGGACAGGCAATGAAAAACTGTTTTTT.